The sequence of this T cell receptor (beta chain) was determined in a study of cytomegalovirus exposure and HLA in healthy donors. Study-wide points: Earlier findings revealed that most TCR beta V segments proved productive either about 90% or about 30% of the time. Later analysis identified a missense DCLRE1C variant that was linked to TCR beta V- and J-gene trimming. Follow-up analysis seemed to connect common viral pathogens with several of the most significant clusters identified.

PCR employed 60 Vbeta and 13 Jbeta primers. The table came from immunoSEQ multiplex PCR; TCRdb's copy has only in-frame clones and leaves some out. The table lists around 170,000 clones, over 70% of them singletons. Healthy bone marrow donors formed the donor group. Looked up from germline, CDR1 is MNHNS and CDR2 is SASEGT. The V and J ends lost 8 bases and 2 bases respectively, with 7 bases between them. This CDR3 spans 13 amino acids. There are a few counts of this clone. Its specificity is unknown. Source material: PBMCs. The chain links TRBV6-1 to TRBJ1-6; the D gene is possibly TRBD1 (5 bases). The TCR originated in a woman in her fifties or sixties in good health and CMV-seropositive. The CDR3 loop reads CASSGTYNSPLHF. The CDR3 region has the DNA TGTGCCAGCTCAGGGACCTATAATTCACCCCTCCACTTT.